Presented here are 21 T cell receptor beta chains from one specimen sequenced in a study of cytomegalovirus exposure and HLA in healthy donors (dated by TCRdb to the late 2010s). Library generation was performed with the immunoSEQ multiplex PCR assay. For the multiplex PCR, a mixture combining 60 forward primers for TCR Vbeta segments and 13 reverse primers for TCR Jbeta segments was used. TCRdb mirrors the immuneACCESS table, restricted to in-frame sequences. Some clones are absent from its copies; in checked studies, under half trace to an unresolved V gene, and the reason for the others is unknown. This sample has under 200,000 clones in its table, and 78% of those were observed once. The top ten clones comprise around 7% of the sample. Sequenced sample: PBMCs. These receptors were obtained from a woman aged 40 to 50 in good health and CMV-seropositive.

The genes are TRBV29-1 and TRBJ2-7, with a possible D match to TRBD2 (6 bases). Deletions cut 4 bases from V and 4 bases from J, with 20 bases between. CDR3 length: 15 residues. CDR1 SQVTM and CDR2 ANQGSEA come from the germline V gene. CDR3 bases: TGCAGCGTTGGATATAGCGGAGACCAATTGTACGAGCAGTACTTC. Translation: CSVGYSGDQLYEQYF.

Concerning this clone itself: This may come from a read error, since a much larger clone is one base off. The chain uses TRBV2 and TRBJ1-5; unclear D gene. CDR1 and CDR2 (germline): SNHLY, FYNNEI. V lost 5 bases and J lost 0, with 5 bases in between. The CDR3 spans 13 residues. The CDR3 sequence is CASSYTSNQPQHF. CDR3 DNA: TGTGCCAGCAGTTACACTAGCAATCAGCCCCAGCATTTT.

V is TRBV25-1 and J is TRBJ1-2, with 9 bases aligning to TRBD1. The junction had 9 bases not matched to a gene; V was cut back by 4 bases and J by 9 bases. CDR1 and CDR2 from the germline V gene are MGHDK and SYGVNS. The CDR3 is made up of 14 amino acids. The CDR3 DNA sequence: TGTGCCAGCAGTGTGACAGGGGGGGACCAGCGCTACACCTTC. Translation gives CASSVTGGDQRYTF.

This sequence joins TRBV30 and TRBJ2-2, with D hard to call. The V and J ends lost 1 base and 6 bases respectively, with 9 bases between them. This CDR3 spans 13 amino acids. CDR1 is GTSNPN, CDR2 SVGIG, per germline (reference sequence). The CDR3 protein is CAWSDSRSGELFF. The CDR3 DNA is TGTGCCTGGAGTGATAGCCGGTCCGGGGAGCTGTTTTTT. Full variable domain (missing parts from reference TRBV30 and TRBJ2-2): SQTIHQWPATLVQPVGSPLSLECTVEGTSNPNLYWYRQAAGRGLQLLFYSVGIGQISSEVPQNLSASRPQDRQFILSSKKLLLSDSGFYLCAWSDSRSGELFFGEGSRLTVL.

The CDR3 sequence is CASNSRASGYNEQFF. In DNA form, the CDR3 reads TGTGCCAGCAACAGTCGGGCTAGCGGGTACAATGAGCAGTTCTTC. The rearrangement joins TRBV6-1 to TRBJ2-1, with 8 bases lining up with TRBD2. V trimming: 7 bases; J trimming: 4 bases; junction bases outside the gene matches: 9. The CDR3 runs 15 residues. The germline CDR1 and CDR2 sequences are MNHNS and SASEGT.

Only a few counts were recorded for this clone. This chain uses TRBV7-3 with TRBJ2-1; TRBD1 aligns across 9 bases. CDR1 and CDR2 (germline): SGHTA, FQGTGA. This CDR3 spans 15 amino acids. With 4 bases clipped from V and 4 bases from J, the junction kept 5 bases outside the gene matches. CDR3 nucleotide sequence: TGTGCCAGCAGCTCGGGACAGGGTGGGTACAATGAGCAGTTCTTC. As protein: CASSSGQGGYNEQFF.

The chain uses TRBV5-1 and TRBJ2-1, with a tentative D call TRBD1 (5 bases). The length of the CDR3 is 14 residues. The germline gives CDR1 SGHRS, CDR2 YFSETQ. The V and J ends lost 3 bases and 5 bases respectively, with 12 bases between them. This CDR3 reads CASSWQGGNNEQFF. In nucleotides, the CDR3 is TGCGCCAGCAGCTGGCAGGGTGGAAACAATGAGCAGTTCTTC.

The genes are TRBV5-4 and TRBJ1-1; 10 nucleotides align to TRBD1. In germline, CDR1 is SGHNT, CDR2 YYREEE (reference sequence). CDR3 size: 16 residues. The V and J ends lost 4 bases and 1 base, in that order; junction bases with no gene match: 7. Written as DNA, the CDR3 is TGTGCCAGCAGCGACAACGACAGGGGGCGGAACACTGAAGCTTTCTTT. Translation: CASSDNDRGRNTEAFF.

V and J are TRBV6-6 and TRBJ1-1, with D maybe TRBD1 (6 bases). Trimming stripped 7 bases from V and 7 bases from J, with 16 bases between. This CDR3 region has 13 residues. Germline V CDR1 and CDR2: MNHNY, SVGAGI (reference sequence). The CDR3 region is CASIPTGQVEAFF. CDR3 DNA: TGTGCCAGCATCCCTACAGGGCAGGTTGAAGCTTTCTTT.

CDR3 DNA sequence: TGTGCCTGGGAGCGAGCGGATGGCTACACCTTC. Residues: CAWERADGYTF. V gene TRBV30 combines with J gene TRBJ1-2; no clear D gene. CDR3 size: 11 residues. Germline V gene sequence: CDR1 GTSNPN, CDR2 SVGIG (reference sequence). V dropped 5 bases and J dropped 6 bases, with 10 bases sitting between them. The variable domain in full, completed from reference TRBV30 and TRBJ1-2, reads SQTIHQWPATLVQPVGSPLSLECTVEGTSNPNLYWYRQAAGRGLQLLFYSVGIGQISSEVPQNLSASRPQDRQFILSSKKLLLSDSGFYLCAWERADGYTFGSGTRLTVV.

This clone was observed a few times. This chain links TRBV7-7 with TRBJ2-6; 12 nucleotides agree with TRBD1. Per germline, CDR1 SSHAT and CDR2 FNYEAQ (reference sequence). This CDR3 is 17 amino acids long. The ends lost 5 bases at V and 4 bases at J; junction bases unmatched: 6. The CDR3 sequence: CASSMGQGAVGANVLTF. The CDR3 nucleotides read TGTGCCAGCAGCATGGGACAGGGGGCAGTCGGGGCCAACGTCCTGACTTTC. Complete variable domain (other parts from reference TRBV7-7 and TRBJ2-6): GAGVSQSPRYKVTKRGQDVTLRCDPISSHATLYWYQQALGQGPEFLTYFNYEAQPDKSGLPSDRFSAERPEGSISTLTIQRTEQRDSAMYRCASSMGQGAVGANVLTFGAGSRLTVL.

The V and J genes are TRBV19 and TRBJ2-7, with D possibly TRBD1 on 5 matching bases. The CDR3 is made up of 11 amino acids. V lost 6 bases, J lost 3 bases, and 6 bases lay in between. Germline-derived CDR1 and CDR2 are LNHDA and SQIVND (reference sequence). The DNA for the CDR3 is TGTGCCAGTAGCCAGGGCTACGAGCAGTACTTC. Translation gives CASSQGYEQYF. Together with reference TRBV19 and TRBJ2-7, the CDR3 gives the full variable domain: DGGITQSPKYLFRKEGQNVTLSCEQNLNHDAMYWYRQDPGQGLRLIYYSQIVNDFQKGDIAEGYSVSREKKESFPLTVTSAQKNPTAFYLCASSQGYEQYFGPGTRLTVT.

The chain recombines TRBV6-5 with TRBJ1-1, with D possibly being TRBD1 (5 bases). CDR1 and CDR2 from the germline V gene are MNHEY and SVGAGI. Deletions cut 2 bases from V and 1 base from J, with 14 bases between. This CDR3 is 16 amino acids long. The CDR3: CASSYAYTGRNTEAFF. CDR3 sequence (DNA): TGTGCCAGCAGTTACGCGTACACAGGACGGAACACTGAAGCTTTCTTT.

The rearrangement joins TRBV6-1 to TRBJ1-1; 9 nucleotides match TRBD1. CDR1 is MNHNS and CDR2 is SASEGT in the germline V gene. The J segment lost 1 base and the V segment lost 2 bases, leaving 2 bases of the junction unmatched. The CDR3 length is 15 residues. The DNA for the CDR3 is TGTGCCAGCAGTGAACGGACAGGGGCGAACACTGAAGCTTTCTTT. Amino acid sequence: CASSERTGANTEAFF.

The chain is built from TRBV6-5 and TRBJ2-1; 7 bases are shared with TRBD2. The CDR3 contains 15 residues. CDR1 is MNHEY, CDR2 SVGAGI, per germline. After removal of 7 bases from V and 12 bases from J, the junction contained 18 bases not matched to a gene. The DNA for the CDR3 is TGTGCCAGCAATAGCTACCTAGGCGGGGGAACTGGGCAGTTCTTC. Protein product: CASNSYLGGGTGQFF.

In its sample, this clone was seen once. The genes are TRBV19 and TRBJ2-2, with 7 bases lining up with TRBD2. The length of the CDR3 is 15 residues. Germline assignment: CDR1 LNHDA and CDR2 SQIVND (reference sequence). V lost 5 bases and J lost 3; bases outside the gene matches: 6. The DNA of the CDR3 is TGTGCCAGTAGTCCGCTAGCGGCCGACACCGGGGAGCTGTTTTTT. Translating gives CASSPLAADTGELFF. Together with reference TRBV19 and TRBJ2-2, the CDR3 gives the full variable domain: DGGITQSPKYLFRKEGQNVTLSCEQNLNHDAMYWYRQDPGQGLRLIYYSQIVNDFQKGDIAEGYSVSREKKESFPLTVTSAQKNPTAFYLCASSPLAADTGELFFGEGSRLTVL.

The V gene is TRBV7-3, the J gene TRBJ1-1; 9 nucleotides match TRBD1. Trimming removed 4 bases from V and 11 bases from J; junction bases left unmatched: 14. Germline loops: CDR1 SGHTA, CDR2 FQGTGA. The CDR3 is made up of 15 amino acids. CDR3 DNA: TGTGCCAGCAGCTCCACCGGGACAGGGAAGGCGGGCGCTTTCTTT. Translation: CASSSTGTGKAGAFF.

The chain recombines TRBV20-1 with TRBJ1-1; no definite D call. The V end was cut by 6 bases, the J end by 3 bases, with 8 bases between. This CDR3 has 11 amino acids. Germline-derived CDR1 and CDR2 are DFQATT and SNEGSKA (reference sequence). The CDR3 bases are TGCAGTGCGAAAAGAGACACTGAAGCTTTCTTT. Amino acids: CSAKRDTEAFF.

V gene TRBV18 combines with J gene TRBJ1-6, with 7 bases that match TRBD1. The CDR3 spans 18 residues. The germline V gene has CDR1 KGHSH and CDR2 LQKENI. With 2 bases clipped from V and 8 bases from J, the junction kept 15 bases outside the gene matches. CDR3 bases: TGTGCCAGCTCACCAACAGGGGCAGGAGGGAATTCTCATTCACCCCTCCACTTT. Translation: CASSPTGAGGNSHSPLHF.

This sequence joins TRBV14 and TRBJ2-3; 8 nucleotides line up with TRBD1. V was pared by 8 bases and J by 4 bases, with 5 bases of the junction left unmatched. Germline lookup yields CDR1 SGHDN and CDR2 FVKESK. The CDR3 totals 13 residues. The CDR3 sequence: CASGQGVADTQYF. The CDR3, as DNA: TGTGCCAGCGGACAGGGTGTGGCAGATACGCAGTATTTT.

This clone is a singleton in its sample. This CDR3 reads CASSFLQGAGELFF. CDR3 nucleotide sequence: TGTGCCAGCAGCTTCTTACAGGGGGCCGGGGAGCTGTTTTTT. The V and J genes are TRBV7-8 and TRBJ2-2; 8 bases fit TRBD1. Germline trimming cut 3 bases from V and 6 bases from J; bases unmatched to any gene: 3. The CDR3 runs 14 residues. The germline V gene has CDR1 SGHVS and CDR2 FQNEAQ.